Described below is a single T cell receptor (beta chain) sequence and its context. Its antigen is unidentified. The method was immunoSEQ multiplex PCR; TCRdb's version includes in-frame clones alone and lacks a portion of them. This sample has 90,000 to 150,000 clones, with roughly nine tenths found just once. The data were obtained in a study of T cell responses to AZD1222 COVID-19 vaccine. The study's findings and limits: Dominant at 160-218 and 743-854, vaccine-associated CD4 TCRs also spanned spike. Among those given AZD1222, only six were seropositive at baseline. An increase in Spike-specific TCR breadth and depth was observed after two AZD1222 doses.

Trimming cost V 3 bases and J 6 bases; bases outside gene matches: 8. The CDR3 extends over 15 amino acids. Germline lookup yields CDR1 SGDLS and CDR2 YYNGEE. The chain is built from TRBV9 and TRBJ2-2; 7 bases fit TRBD1. The specimen comprised peripheral blood, sampled on day 0 of AZD1222 vaccination. The TCR originated in an adult in good health. The CDR3 region is CASSAKTGFPGELFF. In DNA, the CDR3 is TGTGCCAGCAGCGCAAAGACAGGGTTCCCCGGGGAGCTGTTTTTT.